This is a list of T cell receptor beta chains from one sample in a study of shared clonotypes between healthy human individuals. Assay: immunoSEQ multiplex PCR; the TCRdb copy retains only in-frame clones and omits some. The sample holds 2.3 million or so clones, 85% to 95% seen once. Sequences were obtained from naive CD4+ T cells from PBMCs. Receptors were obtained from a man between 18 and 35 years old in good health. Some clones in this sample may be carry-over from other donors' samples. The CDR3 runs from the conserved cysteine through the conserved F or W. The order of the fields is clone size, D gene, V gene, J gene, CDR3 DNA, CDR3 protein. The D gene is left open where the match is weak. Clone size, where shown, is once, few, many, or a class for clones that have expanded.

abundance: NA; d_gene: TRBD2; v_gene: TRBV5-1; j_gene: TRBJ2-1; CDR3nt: TGCGCCAGCAGCTTGATCCAGCGGGAGGGCCCTGAGCAGTTCTTC; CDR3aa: CASSLIQREGPEQFF
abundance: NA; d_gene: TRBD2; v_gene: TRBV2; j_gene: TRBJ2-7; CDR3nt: TGTGCCAGCCGGGGAGGGCTAGCGGGAGACGAGCAGTACTTC; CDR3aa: CASRGGLAGDEQYF
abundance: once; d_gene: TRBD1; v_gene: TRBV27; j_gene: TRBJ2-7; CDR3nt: TGTGCCAGCAGCTTATCCGGGACAGGGGGGACCTACGAGCAGTACTTC; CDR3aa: CASSLSGTGGTYEQYF
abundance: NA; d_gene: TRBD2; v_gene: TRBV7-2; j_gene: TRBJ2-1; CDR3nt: TGTGCCAGCAGCATTAGCGGGGAGACCTACAATGAGCAGTTCTTC; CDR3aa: CASSISGETYNEQFF
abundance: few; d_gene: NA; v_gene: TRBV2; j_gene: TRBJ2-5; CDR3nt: TGTGCCAGCAGTGACAGGGATCAAGAGACCCAGTACTTC; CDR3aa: CASSDRDQETQYF
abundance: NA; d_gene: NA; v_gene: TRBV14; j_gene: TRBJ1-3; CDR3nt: TGTGCCAGCAGCCAAGAGGCGATCTCTGGAAACACCATATATTTT; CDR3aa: CASSQEAISGNTIYF
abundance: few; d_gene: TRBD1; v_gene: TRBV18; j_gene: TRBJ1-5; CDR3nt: TGTGCCAGCTCACCCCTCGGACAGGCCGGAGGGCAGCCCCAGCATTTT; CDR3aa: CASSPLGQAGGQPQHF
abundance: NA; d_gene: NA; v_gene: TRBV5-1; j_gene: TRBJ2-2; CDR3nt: TGCGCCAGCAGCTTAGGGGACATGAACACCGGGGAGCTGTTTTTT; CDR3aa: CASSLGDMNTGELFF
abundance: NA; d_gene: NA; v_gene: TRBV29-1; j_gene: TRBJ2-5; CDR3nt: TGCAGCGGGCCGAGGGTCTCCAAGAAGACCCAGTACTTC; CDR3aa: CSGPRVSKKTQYF
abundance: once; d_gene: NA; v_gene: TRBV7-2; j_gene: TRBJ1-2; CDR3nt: TGTGCCAGCAGCTTCCCCTCCCCTGCCCGGGCAGCTAACTATGGCTACACCTTC; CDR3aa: CASSFPSPARAANYGYTF
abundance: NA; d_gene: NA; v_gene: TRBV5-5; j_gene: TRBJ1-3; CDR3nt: TGTGCCAGCAGCACGGGCGGGATCTCTGGAAACACCATATATTTT; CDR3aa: CASSTGGISGNTIYF
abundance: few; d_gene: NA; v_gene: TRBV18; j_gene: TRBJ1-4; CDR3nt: TGTGCCAGCTCACCCGGACAGAATGAAAAACTGTTTTTT; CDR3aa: CASSPGQNEKLFF
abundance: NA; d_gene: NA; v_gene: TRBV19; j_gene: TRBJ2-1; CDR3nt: TGTGCCAGTAGTCCGGCGCAGAGCTCCTACAATGAGCAGTTCTTC; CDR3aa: CASSPAQSSYNEQFF
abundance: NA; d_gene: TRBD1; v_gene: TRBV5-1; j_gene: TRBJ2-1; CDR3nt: TGCGCCAGCGATGGGACAGGGTACGCCAATGAGCAGTTCTTC; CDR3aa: CASDGTGYANEQFF
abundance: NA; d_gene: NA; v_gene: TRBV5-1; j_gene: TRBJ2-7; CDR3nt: TGCGCCAGCAGCTTGGACGGGACGGCCTCCTACGAGCAGTACTTC; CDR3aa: CASSLDGTASYEQYF
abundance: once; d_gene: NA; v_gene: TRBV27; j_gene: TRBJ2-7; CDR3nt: TGTGCCAGCAGTCCCTCCCGTTACTACGAGCAGTACTTC; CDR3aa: CASSPSRYYEQYF
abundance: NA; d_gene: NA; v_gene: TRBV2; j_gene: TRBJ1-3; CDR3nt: TGTGCCAGCAGTGCTCGGGGTCACCTATCTGGAAACACCATATATTTT; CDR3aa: CASSARGHLSGNTIYF
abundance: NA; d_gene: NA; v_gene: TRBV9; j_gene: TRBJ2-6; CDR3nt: TGTGCCAGCAGCACTCGGGACGGAAACTCTGGGGCCAACGTCCTGACTTTC; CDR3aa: CASSTRDGNSGANVLTF
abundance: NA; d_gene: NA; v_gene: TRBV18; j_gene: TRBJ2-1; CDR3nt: TGTGCCAGCTCACCTGTAATAGGAGATGAGCAGTTCTTC; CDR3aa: CASSPVIGDEQFF
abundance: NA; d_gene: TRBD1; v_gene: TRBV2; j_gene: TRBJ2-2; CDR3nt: TGTGCCAGCAGGGGACAGGACTTAATCAACACCGGGGAGCTGTTTTTT; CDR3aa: CASRGQDLINTGELFF
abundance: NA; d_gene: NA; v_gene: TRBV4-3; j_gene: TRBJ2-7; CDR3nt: TGCGCCAGCAGCCAGGGGGGCGCAGGAGACTACGAGCAGTACTTC; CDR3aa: CASSQGGAGDYEQYF
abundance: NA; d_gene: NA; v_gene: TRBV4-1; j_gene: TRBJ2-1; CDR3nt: TGCGCCAGCAGCCAAGAAGGACGGGCCACCCACAATGAGCAGTTCTTC; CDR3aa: CASSQEGRATHNEQFF
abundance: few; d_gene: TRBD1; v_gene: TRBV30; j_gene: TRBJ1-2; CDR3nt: TGTGCCTGGAGTCCTCAGACAGGGTTCAGCTACACCTTC; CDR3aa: CAWSPQTGFSYTF
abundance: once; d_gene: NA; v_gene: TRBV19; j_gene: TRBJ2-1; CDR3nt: TGTGCCAGTAGTGTGAGCGGGCTGAATGAGCAGTTCTTC; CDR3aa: CASSVSGLNEQFF
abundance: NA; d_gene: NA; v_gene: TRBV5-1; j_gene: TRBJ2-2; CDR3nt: TGCGCCAGCAGCTTGAGTCAGAGCACCGGGGAGCTGTTTTTT; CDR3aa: CASSLSQSTGELFF
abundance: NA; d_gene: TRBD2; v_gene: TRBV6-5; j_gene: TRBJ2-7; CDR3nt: TGTGCCACCCAGCGGGATACGTCCGAGCAGTACTTC; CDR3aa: CATQRDTSEQYF